These 30 T cell receptor beta chains originate from one sample sequenced in a study of cytomegalovirus exposure and HLA in healthy donors. TCRdb keeps only in-frame clones here, not all; method: immunoSEQ multiplex PCR. The top ten hold about 6.7% of the sample, which has 110,000 to 150,000 clones, 85% to 90% seen once. Sequenced input: PBMCs. The origin of the receptors is a woman aged 25 to 45 in good health and CMV-seropositive.

This rearrangement joins TRBV10-2 to TRBJ1-2; possible D gene TRBD1, 6 bases. The CDR3 extends over 14 amino acids. In germline, CDR1 is WSHSY, CDR2 SAAADI. Trimming shortened V by 0 bases and J by 8 bases, and 13 bases separated the two germline ends. The CDR3 spells CASSESTRGGGYTF. CDR3 sequence (DNA): TGCGCCAGCAGTGAGTCGACTCGGGGGGGCGGCTACACCTTC.

The chain joins TRBV6-7 to TRBJ2-7; TRBD2 might be the D (6 bases). TRBV6-7 carries the ORF label, with uncertain function. V was trimmed by 7 bases and J by 3 bases, leaving 19 bases between them. CDR3 length: 15 residues. CDR3: CASILLGGLNYEQYF. The DNA for the CDR3 is TGTGCCAGCATCCTCCTGGGGGGATTGAACTACGAGCAGTACTTC.

The rearrangement links TRBV27 to TRBJ1-2; 7 bases are shared with TRBD1. CDR3 length: 15 residues. CDR1 MNHEY and CDR2 SMNVEV come from the germline V gene (reference sequence). The ends lost 2 bases at V and 3 bases at J; junction bases unmatched: 6. CDR3 sequence: CASSLGQGGDYGYTF. CDR3 sequence (DNA): TGTGCCAGCAGTTTAGGGCAGGGGGGTGACTATGGCTACACCTTC.

The genes are TRBV5-1 and TRBJ2-1; maybe TRBD2 (7 bases). Germline loops: CDR1 SGHRS, CDR2 YFSETQ. Trimming cost V 4 bases and J 6 bases, with 20 bases left between them. The CDR3 length is 16 residues. The DNA for the CDR3 is TGCGCCAGCAGCGTGCCCTTCTGGGGGGGGGCCAATGAGCAGTTCTTC. It yields the protein CASSVPFWGGANEQFF.

The chain joins TRBV6-5 to TRBJ2-1; 8 positions match TRBD2. The ends lost 11 bases at V and 2 bases at J; junction bases unmatched: 8. CDR1 and CDR2 (germline): MNHEY, SVGAGI. The CDR3 is made up of 14 amino acids. Here the CDR3 reads CAATPGGAYNEQFF. CDR3 bases: TGTGCCGCCACCCCGGGAGGGGCCTACAATGAGCAGTTCTTC.

The chain has TRBV5-1 and TRBJ2-1, with 11 bases matching TRBD2. CDR3 length: 15 residues. Trimming at V came to 3 bases and at J to 8 bases, leaving 7 bases not matched to a gene. Germline V gene sequence: CDR1 SGHRS, CDR2 YFSETQ. DNA for the CDR3: TGCGCCAGCAGCTGGGGGACTAGCGGAGGGGATGAGCAGTTCTTC. It is translated as CASSWGTSGGDEQFF.

This chain uses TRBV2 with TRBJ1-4; D is perhaps TRBD1 (6 bases). Germline V gene lookup returns CDR1 SNHLY and CDR2 FYNNEI. V lost 1 base and J lost 4, with 13 bases in between. The CDR3 sequence is 16 residues long. DNA for the CDR3: TGTGCCAGCAGTGAAGGGGAGGGGGACTATAATGAAAAACTGTTTTTT. It specifies CASSEGEGDYNEKLFF.

The rearrangement uses TRBV2 and TRBJ2-1; 8 positions agree with TRBD2. The CDR3 consists of 12 residues. Losses at the gene ends were 7 bases for V and 8 bases for J; bases not matched to a gene: 4. Germline V gives CDR1 SNHLY, CDR2 FYNNEI. CDR3 nucleotides: TGTGCCAGCAACGGGGGGGCCGATGAGCAGTTCTTC. This encodes CASNGGADEQFF. Based on the CDR3 plus reference TRBV2 and TRBJ2-1, the full variable domain is EPEVTQTPSHQVTQMGQEVILRCVPISNHLYFYWYRQILGQKVEFLVSFYNNEISEKSEIFDDQFSVERPDGSNFTLKIRSTKLEDSAMYFCASNGGADEQFFGPGTRLTVL.

V gene TRBV15 combines with J gene TRBJ2-3; 7 nucleotides match TRBD1. Per the germline V gene, CDR1 is LNHNV and CDR2 is YYDKDF (reference sequence). J gave up 0 bases and V 11 bases, and 14 bases lay outside the gene matches. CDR3 length equals 16 residues. CDR3 sequence reads: CAAERGLGRSTDTQYF. CDR3 nucleotides: TGTGCCGCAGAAAGGGGGCTAGGACGAAGCACAGATACGCAGTATTTT.

The V call is TRBV19, the J call TRBJ2-5; weak D call: TRBD2 (5 bases). The length of the CDR3 is 16 residues. V dropped 3 bases and J dropped 4 bases, with 18 bases sitting between them. CDR1 is LNHDA, CDR2 SQIVND, per germline (reference sequence). The CDR3 reads CASSIRGGRSTETQYF. For the CDR3, the DNA is TGTGCCAGTAGTATCCGGGGTGGAAGGTCTACAGAGACCCAGTACTTC. The whole variable domain, filled in from reference TRBV19 and TRBJ2-5, reads DGGITQSPKYLFRKEGQNVTLSCEQNLNHDAMYWYRQDPGQGLRLIYYSQIVNDFQKGDIAEGYSVSREKKESFPLTVTSAQKNPTAFYLCASSIRGGRSTETQYFGPGTRLLVL.

On this clone itself: Other DNA sequences in this sample translate to the same CDR3. The chain links TRBV2 to TRBJ2-7; 7 bases align to TRBD2. The CDR3 runs to 13 residues. Germline V gene data show CDR1 as SNHLY and CDR2 as FYNNEI. Trimming removed 5 bases from V and 5 bases from J; junction bases left unmatched: 6. The CDR3 is CASSLLAGDEQYF. In DNA form, the CDR3 reads TGTGCCAGCAGTCTACTGGCGGGAGACGAGCAGTACTTC.

The V and J genes are TRBV18 and TRBJ1-3; possible D gene TRBD1, 6 bases. Germline V gene data show CDR1 as KGHSH and CDR2 as LQKENI. There are 16 residues in the CDR3. V was trimmed by 5 bases and J by 4 bases, leaving 18 bases between them. CDR3 region: CASSSSGEGTGNTIYF. CDR3 bases: TGTGCCAGCTCATCCTCGGGCGAGGGGACAGGAAACACCATATATTTT.

The V call is TRBV27, the J call TRBJ2-7; 11 nucleotides agree with TRBD2. The CDR3 is 16 residues long. CDR1 and CDR2 from the germline V gene are MNHEY and SMNVEV (reference sequence). V lost 4 bases, J lost 2 bases, and 7 bases stayed unmatched. The CDR3 loop reads CASSSLTSGAPYEQYF. The CDR3 bases are TGTGCCAGCAGTTCGCTGACTAGCGGGGCCCCCTACGAGCAGTACTTC.

The CDR3, as DNA: TGTGCCAGCAGCGTAGCGGCTAGCGTGTCCTACGAGCAGTACTTC. This gives the protein CASSVAASVSYEQYF. V is TRBV9 and J is TRBJ2-7; possibly TRBD2 for D (6 bases). Per germline, CDR1 SGDLS and CDR2 YYNGEE. The ends were cut back, 0 bases at V and 1 base at J, with 11 bases in the middle. The CDR3 has 15 amino acids. The whole variable domain, filled in from reference TRBV9 and TRBJ2-7, reads DSGVTQTPKHLITATGQRVTLRCSPRSGDLSVYWYQQSLDQGLQFLIQYYNGEERAKGNILERFSAQQFPDLHSELNLSSLELGDSALYFCASSVAASVSYEQYFGPGTRLTVT.

V and J are TRBV9 and TRBJ1-6; 8 bases fit TRBD1. Germline V gene lookup returns CDR1 SGDLS and CDR2 YYNGEE. V lost 3 bases, J lost 7 bases, and 9 bases stayed unmatched. CDR3 size: 16 residues. This CDR3 reads CASSARDRRKNSPLHF. CDR3 DNA: TGTGCCAGCAGCGCCCGGGACAGGAGAAAAAATTCACCCCTCCACTTT.

This clone was seen only a few times. The J gene is TRBJ1-5, the V gene TRBV5-1; 9 nucleotides agree with TRBD1. The CDR3 has 16 amino acids. V trimming: 1 base; J trimming: 6 bases; junction bases outside the gene matches: 8. Germline V lookup: CDR1 SGHRS, CDR2 YFSETQ. CDR3 amino acids: CASSLTGGVFPQPQHF. DNA for the CDR3: TGCGCCAGCAGCTTGACAGGGGGCGTTTTCCCTCAGCCCCAGCATTTT.

The chain recombines TRBV21-1 with TRBJ1-1; the table's D call of TRBD1 was not tested on the DNA. TRBV21-1 is a documented pseudogene. The length of the CDR3 is 16 residues. CDR3 residues: CASSKGTGTVDTEAFF. In nucleotides, the CDR3 is TGTGCCAGCAGCAAAGGTACAGGGACGGTTGACACTGAAGCTTTCTTT.

The chain couples TRBV10-3 to TRBJ1-2; D may be TRBD1 (6 bases). V was trimmed by 5 bases and J by 4 bases, leaving 17 bases between them. The CDR3 loop spans 15 amino acids. Germline assignment: CDR1 ENHRY and CDR2 SYGVKD. The CDR3 protein is CAISNLFTGSYGYTF. The CDR3 DNA follows: TGTGCCATCAGTAACCTCTTTACAGGGAGCTATGGCTACACCTTC.

This chain uses TRBV6-1 with TRBJ2-7, with D possibly being TRBD2 (5 bases). The germline V and J ends were trimmed by 5 bases and 3 bases, with 17 bases remaining between them. CDR3 size: 15 residues. Germline V gives CDR1 MNHNS, CDR2 SASEGT. CDR3 residues: CASSSRLADDYEQYF. The CDR3 DNA is TGTGCCAGCAGTTCCCGGCTAGCCGATGACTACGAGCAGTACTTC.

V usage is TRBV19 and J usage is TRBJ2-7, with TRBD2 matching over 12 bases. There are 15 residues in the CDR3. The ends lost 6 bases at V and 0 bases at J; junction bases unmatched: 3. Looked up from germline, CDR1 is LNHDA and CDR2 is SQIVND (reference sequence). CDR3: CASSLAGGSSYEQYF. CDR3 in DNA: TGTGCCAGTAGCCTAGCGGGGGGGAGCTCCTACGAGCAGTACTTC.

The V gene is TRBV2, the J gene TRBJ1-2; tentatively, D is TRBD1 (5 bases). The CDR3 spans 14 residues. Germline V lookup: CDR1 SNHLY, CDR2 FYNNEI. V shed 7 bases and J shed 5 bases, with 17 bases lying between them. The CDR3 nucleotides read TGTGCCAGCAAACGCCGGGGGAACCAGTATGGCTACACCTTC. Encoded protein: CASKRRGNQYGYTF. Together with reference TRBV2 and TRBJ1-2, the CDR3 gives the full variable domain: EPEVTQTPSHQVTQMGQEVILRCVPISNHLYFYWYRQILGQKVEFLVSFYNNEISEKSEIFDDQFSVERPDGSNFTLKIRSTKLEDSAMYFCASKRRGNQYGYTFGSGTRLTVV.

The V call is TRBV6-6, the J call TRBJ2-2; the match to TRBD1 covers 8 bases. The CDR3 length is 15 residues. The ends lost 6 bases at V and 4 bases at J; junction bases unmatched: 7. Germline V CDR1 and CDR2: MNHNY, SVGAGI (reference sequence). The CDR3 is CASSHETGATGELFF. DNA for the CDR3: TGTGCCAGCAGCCACGAGACAGGGGCCACCGGGGAGCTGTTTTTT.

This clone showed up just a few times. The rearrangement links TRBV2 to TRBJ2-7; 9 nucleotides agree with TRBD1. Germline assignment: CDR1 SNHLY and CDR2 FYNNEI. The CDR3 has 15 residues. Losses at the gene ends were 4 bases for V and 1 base for J; bases not matched to a gene: 5. The CDR3 DNA reads as TGTGCCAGCAGTGCGGGGACAGGGCTATCCTACGAGCAGTACTTC. It translates to CASSAGTGLSYEQYF. The whole variable domain, remainder taken from reference TRBV2 and TRBJ2-7, is EPEVTQTPSHQVTQMGQEVILRCVPISNHLYFYWYRQILGQKVEFLVSFYNNEISEKSEIFDDQFSVERPDGSNFTLKIRSTKLEDSAMYFCASSAGTGLSYEQYFGPGTRLTVT.

The genes are TRBV29-1 and TRBJ2-3, with 10 bases matching TRBD2. The CDR3 has 16 amino acids. CDR1 is SQVTM and CDR2 is ANQGSEA in the germline V gene. Trimming cost V 1 base and J 8 bases; bases outside gene matches: 12. CDR3 amino acids: CSVEGGLAGAPRTQYF. The CDR3 DNA reads as TGCAGCGTTGAAGGTGGGCTAGCGGGAGCCCCACGTACGCAGTATTTT.

The chain joins TRBV6-1 to TRBJ2-1; the match to TRBD2 covers 10 bases. Germline CDR1 reads MNHNS; CDR2 reads SASEGT. CDR3 length: 17 residues. Trimming took 3 bases from V and 3 from J; bases not matched to a gene: 8. The chain's CDR3 is CASSEVSGGYVYNEQFF. Here the CDR3 DNA reads TGTGCCAGCAGTGAGGTTAGCGGGGGGTATGTCTACAATGAGCAGTTCTTC.

This chain uses TRBV11-2 with TRBJ2-7, with D perhaps matching TRBD1 (5 bases). The length of the CDR3 is 14 residues. Germline CDR1 reads SGHAT; CDR2 reads FQNNGV. V was cut by 3 bases and J by 3 bases, with 12 bases left in between. The CDR3 coding sequence is TGTGCCAGCAGCTTTCAAACGACAGTCTACGAGCAGTACTTC. Translation: CASSFQTTVYEQYF.

The chain uses TRBV18 and TRBJ2-7; D is unresolved. V dropped 0 bases and J dropped 5 bases, with 8 bases sitting between them. CDR1 and CDR2 (germline): KGHSH, LQKENI. There are 13 residues in the CDR3. The DNA for the CDR3 is TGTGCCAGCTCACCACCCAGTATCCACGAGCAGTACTTC. This gives the protein CASSPPSIHEQYF.

This chain joins TRBV5-6 and TRBJ2-1, with TRBD1 identical over 9 bases. The CDR3 has 15 amino acids. Per the germline V gene, CDR1 is SGHDT and CDR2 is YYEEEE. V was clipped by 4 bases and J by 8 bases; unmatched bases: 10. In nucleotides, the CDR3 is TGTGCCAGCAGCCAAGCCGGGACAGGGTGGGATGAGCAGTTCTTC. Amino acids: CASSQAGTGWDEQFF.

V and J are TRBV29-1 and TRBJ2-7; 8 positions agree with TRBD1. The germline gives CDR1 SQVTM, CDR2 ANQGSEA. This CDR3 is 12 amino acids long. Unmatched junction bases numbered 6, after V lost 5 bases and J lost 6 bases. CDR3 loop: CSVLGQGTEQYF. CDR3 bases: TGCAGCGTTCTAGGACAGGGTACCGAGCAGTACTTC.

This sequence joins TRBV6-1 and TRBJ2-7, with 9 nucleotides matching TRBD1. CDR3 size: 16 residues. Germline CDR1 and CDR2: MNHNS and SASEGT. The trim removed 1 base at V and 4 bases at J, leaving 8 bases unmatched. The CDR3 reads CASSEGILQGAYEQYF. CDR3 DNA: TGTGCCAGCAGTGAAGGAATATTACAGGGGGCATACGAGCAGTACTTC.